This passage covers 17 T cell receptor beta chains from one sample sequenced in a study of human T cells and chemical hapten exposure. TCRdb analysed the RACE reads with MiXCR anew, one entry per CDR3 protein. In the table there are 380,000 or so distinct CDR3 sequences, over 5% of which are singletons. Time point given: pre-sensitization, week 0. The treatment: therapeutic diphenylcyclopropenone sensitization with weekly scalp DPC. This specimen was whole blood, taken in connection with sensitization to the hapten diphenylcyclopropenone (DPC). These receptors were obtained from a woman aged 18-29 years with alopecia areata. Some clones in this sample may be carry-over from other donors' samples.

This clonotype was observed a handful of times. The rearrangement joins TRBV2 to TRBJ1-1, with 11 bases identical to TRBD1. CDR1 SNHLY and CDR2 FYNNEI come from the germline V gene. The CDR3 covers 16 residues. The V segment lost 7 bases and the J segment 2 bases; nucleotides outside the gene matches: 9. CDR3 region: CASTPRTGGLNTEAFF. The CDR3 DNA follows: TGTGCCAGCACCCCGCGGACAGGGGGCCTAAACACTGAAGCTTTCTTT.

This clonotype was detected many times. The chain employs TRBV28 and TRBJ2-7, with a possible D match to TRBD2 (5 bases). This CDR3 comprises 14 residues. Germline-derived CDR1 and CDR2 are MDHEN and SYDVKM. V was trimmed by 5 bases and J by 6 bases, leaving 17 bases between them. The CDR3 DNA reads TGTGCCAGCAGTCCCCCCGGACTGCATCGCGAGCAGTACTTC. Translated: CASSPPGLHREQYF. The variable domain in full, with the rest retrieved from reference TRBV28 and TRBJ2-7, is DVKVTQSSRYLVKRTGEKVFLECVQDMDHENMFWYRQDPGLGLRLIYFSYDVKMKEKGDIPEGYSVSREKKERFSLILESASTNQTSMYLCASSPPGLHREQYFGPGTRLTVT.

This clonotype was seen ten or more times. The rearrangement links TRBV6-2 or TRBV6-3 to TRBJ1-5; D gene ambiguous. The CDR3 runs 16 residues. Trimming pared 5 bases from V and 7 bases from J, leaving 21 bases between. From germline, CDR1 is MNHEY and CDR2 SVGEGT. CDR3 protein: CASSQPLDAMGQPQHF. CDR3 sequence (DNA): TGTGCCAGCAGTCAACCCCTCGATGCGATGGGGCAGCCCCAGCATTTT.

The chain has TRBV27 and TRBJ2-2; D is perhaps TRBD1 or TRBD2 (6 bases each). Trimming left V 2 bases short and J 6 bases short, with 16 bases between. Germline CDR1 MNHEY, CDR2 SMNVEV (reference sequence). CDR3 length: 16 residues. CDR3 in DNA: TGTGCCAGCAGTTTAACCCGGGGGCAAAACTCCGGGGAGCTGTTTTTT. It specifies CASSLTRGQNSGELFF.

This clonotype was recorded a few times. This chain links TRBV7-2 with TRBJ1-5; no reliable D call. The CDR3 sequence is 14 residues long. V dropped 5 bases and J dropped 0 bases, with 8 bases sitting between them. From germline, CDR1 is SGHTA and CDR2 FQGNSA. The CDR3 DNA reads TGTGCCAGCAGCCGGGCCAATAGCAATCAGCCCCAGCATTTT. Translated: CASSRANSNQPQHF.

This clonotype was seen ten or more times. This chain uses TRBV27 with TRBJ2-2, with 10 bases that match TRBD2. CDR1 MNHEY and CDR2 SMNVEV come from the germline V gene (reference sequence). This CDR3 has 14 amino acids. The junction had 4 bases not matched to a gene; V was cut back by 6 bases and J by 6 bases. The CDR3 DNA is TGTGCCAGCAGAGCGGGACTAGCGCCCGGGGAGCTGTTTTTT. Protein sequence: CASRAGLAPGELFF.

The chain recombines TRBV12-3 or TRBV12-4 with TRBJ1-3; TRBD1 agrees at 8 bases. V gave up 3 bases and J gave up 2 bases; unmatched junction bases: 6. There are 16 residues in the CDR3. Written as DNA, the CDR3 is TGTGCCAGCAGTTTGATGGGGACAGGCCCTGGAAACACCATATATTTT. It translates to CASSLMGTGPGNTIYF.

The chain's CDR3 is CASSLALGVLNNSPLHF. The CDR3, as DNA: TGTGCCAGCAGCTTGGCCTTAGGAGTTTTAAATAATTCACCCCTCCACTTT. This chain connects TRBV5-4 to TRBJ1-6; no clear D. The CDR3 totals 17 residues. Germline V gene sequence: CDR1 SGHNT, CDR2 YYREEE (reference sequence). Between the trimmed V and J ends, which lost 0 bases and 5 bases, there was a span of 15 bases. Supplemented by reference TRBV5-4 and TRBJ1-6, the full variable domain reads ETGVTQSPTHLIKTRGQQVTLRCSSQSGHNTVSWYQQALGQGPQFIFQYYREEENGRGNFPPRFSGLQFPNYSSELNVNALELDDSALYLCASSLALGVLNNSPLHFGNGTRLTVT.

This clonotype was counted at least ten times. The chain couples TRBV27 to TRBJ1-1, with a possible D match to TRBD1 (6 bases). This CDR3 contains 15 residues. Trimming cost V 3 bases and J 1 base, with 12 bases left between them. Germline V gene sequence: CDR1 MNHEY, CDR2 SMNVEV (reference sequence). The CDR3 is CASSFQGSTNTEAFF. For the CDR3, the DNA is TGTGCCAGCAGTTTCCAGGGGTCTACGAACACTGAAGCTTTCTTT.

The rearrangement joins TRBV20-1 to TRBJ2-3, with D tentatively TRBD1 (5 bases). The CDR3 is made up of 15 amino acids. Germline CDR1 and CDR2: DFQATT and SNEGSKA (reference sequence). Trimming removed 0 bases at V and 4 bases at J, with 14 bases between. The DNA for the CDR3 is TGCAGTGCTAGAGATCTAACAGGCCCCCCAGATACGCAGTATTTT. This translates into CSARDLTGPPDTQYF.

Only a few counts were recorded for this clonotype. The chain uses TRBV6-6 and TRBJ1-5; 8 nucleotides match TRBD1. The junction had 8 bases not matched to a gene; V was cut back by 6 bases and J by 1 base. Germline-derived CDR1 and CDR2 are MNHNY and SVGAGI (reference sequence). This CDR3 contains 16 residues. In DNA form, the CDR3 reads TGTGCCAGCAGACGCAGGGGGCAAGGGAGCAATCAGCCCCAGCATTTT. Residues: CASRRRGQGSNQPQHF.

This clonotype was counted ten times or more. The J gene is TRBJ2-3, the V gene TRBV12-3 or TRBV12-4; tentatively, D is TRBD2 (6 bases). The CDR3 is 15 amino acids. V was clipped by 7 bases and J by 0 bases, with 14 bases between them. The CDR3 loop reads CASTVRRGSTDTQYF. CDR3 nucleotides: TGTGCCAGCACGGTACGGCGGGGTAGCACAGATACGCAGTATTTT.

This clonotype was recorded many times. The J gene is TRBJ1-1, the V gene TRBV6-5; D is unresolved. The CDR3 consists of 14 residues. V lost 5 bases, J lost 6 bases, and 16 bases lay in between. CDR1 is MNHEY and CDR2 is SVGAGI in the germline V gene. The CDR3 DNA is TGTGCCAGCAGTCATAAAACAGAAGCGGCTGAAGCTTTCTTT. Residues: CASSHKTEAAEAFF.

CDR3 nucleotide sequence: TGTGCCAGCAGTTTAACAGGGATCAACACTGAAGCTTTCTTT. It translates to CASSLTGINTEAFF. The V gene is TRBV12-3 or TRBV12-4, the J gene TRBJ1-1; tentatively, D is TRBD1 (6 bases). There are 14 residues in the CDR3. V was cut by 2 bases and J by 2 bases, with 9 bases left in between.

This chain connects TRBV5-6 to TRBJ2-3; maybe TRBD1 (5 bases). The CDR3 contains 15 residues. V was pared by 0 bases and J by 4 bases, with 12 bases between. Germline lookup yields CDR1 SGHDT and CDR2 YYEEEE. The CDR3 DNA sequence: TGTGCCAGCAGCTTGGTCTTAGGGGTGTCAGATACGCAGTATTTT. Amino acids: CASSLVLGVSDTQYF.

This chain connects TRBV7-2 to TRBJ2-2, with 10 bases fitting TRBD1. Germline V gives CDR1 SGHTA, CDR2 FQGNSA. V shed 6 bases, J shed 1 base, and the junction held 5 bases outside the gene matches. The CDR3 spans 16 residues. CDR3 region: CASRQTGGLNTGELFF. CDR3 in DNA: TGTGCCAGCAGACAGACAGGGGGCCTGAACACCGGGGAGCTGTTTTTT.

CDR3 loop: CASSSTGNLYEQYF. The DNA of the CDR3 is TGTGCCAGCAGCTCCACAGGAAACCTGTACGAGCAGTACTTC. The chain links TRBV11-2 to TRBJ2-7; tentatively, D is TRBD1 (5 bases). This CDR3 is 14 amino acids long. Germline CDR1 and CDR2: SGHAT and FQNNGV. The V end lost 4 bases, the J end lost 4 bases, and 14 bases lay between the germline ends.